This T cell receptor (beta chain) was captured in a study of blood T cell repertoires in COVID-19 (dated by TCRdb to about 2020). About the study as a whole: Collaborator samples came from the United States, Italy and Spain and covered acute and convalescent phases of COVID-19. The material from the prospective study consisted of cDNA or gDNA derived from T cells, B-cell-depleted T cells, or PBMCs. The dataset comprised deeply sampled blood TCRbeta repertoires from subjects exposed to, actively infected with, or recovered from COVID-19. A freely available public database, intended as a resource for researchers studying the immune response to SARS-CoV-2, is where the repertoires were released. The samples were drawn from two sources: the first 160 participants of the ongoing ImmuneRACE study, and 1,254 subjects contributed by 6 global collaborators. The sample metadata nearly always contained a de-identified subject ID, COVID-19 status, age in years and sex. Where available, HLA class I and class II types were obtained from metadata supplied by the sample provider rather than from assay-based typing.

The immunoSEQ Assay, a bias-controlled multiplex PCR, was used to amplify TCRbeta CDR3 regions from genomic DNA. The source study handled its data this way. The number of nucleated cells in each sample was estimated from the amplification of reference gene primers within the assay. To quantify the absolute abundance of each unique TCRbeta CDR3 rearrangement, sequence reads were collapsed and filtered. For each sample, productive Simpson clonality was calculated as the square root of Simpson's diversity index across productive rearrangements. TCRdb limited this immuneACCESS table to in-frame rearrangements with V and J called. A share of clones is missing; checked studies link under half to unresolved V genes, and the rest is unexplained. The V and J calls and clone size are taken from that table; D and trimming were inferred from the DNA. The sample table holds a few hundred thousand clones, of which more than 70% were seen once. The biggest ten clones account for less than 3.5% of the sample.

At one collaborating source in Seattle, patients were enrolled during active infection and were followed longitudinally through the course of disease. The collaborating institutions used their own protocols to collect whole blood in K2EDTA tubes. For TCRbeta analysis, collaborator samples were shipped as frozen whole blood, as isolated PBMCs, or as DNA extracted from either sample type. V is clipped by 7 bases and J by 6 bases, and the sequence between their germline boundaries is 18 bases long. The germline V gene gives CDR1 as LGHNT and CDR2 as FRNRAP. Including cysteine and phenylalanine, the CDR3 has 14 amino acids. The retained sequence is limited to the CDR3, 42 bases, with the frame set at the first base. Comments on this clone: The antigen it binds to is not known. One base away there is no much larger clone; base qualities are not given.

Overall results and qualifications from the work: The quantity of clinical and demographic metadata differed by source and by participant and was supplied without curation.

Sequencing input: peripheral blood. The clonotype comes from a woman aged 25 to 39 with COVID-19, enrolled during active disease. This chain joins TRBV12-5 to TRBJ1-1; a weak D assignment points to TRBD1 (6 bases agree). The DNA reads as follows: TGTGCTAGTGTTCGGGACACGTCCAATCCTGAAGCTTTCTTT. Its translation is CASVRDTSNPEAFF.